This T cell receptor (beta chain) was profiled in a study of blood T cell repertoires in COVID-19. Study overall: Donors in the United States, Italy and Spain gave samples during acute or convalescent COVID-19.

The germline V gene encodes CDR1 SGHKS and CDR2 YYEKEE (reference sequence). The CDR3 spans 12 residues. With 7 bases removed from V and 6 bases from J, the gap between germline ends came to 14 bases. The cohort comprised adults aged roughly 18 to 95 years residing in about 25 US areas. Data came from immunoSEQ multiplex PCR; TCRdb stores just in-frame clones and leaves some out. The sample lists roughly 140,000 clones; around 84% were seen once. Sample: PBMCs or T cells enriched from blood (not recorded which). The chain recombines TRBV5-5 with TRBJ2-7; D perhaps matches TRBD1 (5 bases). The receptor's source is a woman aged 45-59 years who had been exposed to COVID-19. DNA of the CDR3: TGTGCCAGCCAGGGTTCGGTACTCGAGCAGTACTTC. This translates into CASQGSVLEQYF.